A selection of T cell receptor beta chains follows, all from one sample in a study of cytomegalovirus exposure and HLA in healthy donors. Sequencing used immunoSEQ multiplex PCR; TCRdb keeps in-frame clones, though not all of them. The data show a few hundred thousand clones, approximately 90% seen once. The sequencing sample was made of PBMCs. The receptors shown here come from a woman under 30 in good health and CMV-seronegative. Each CDR3 is given with its conserved first and last residue. A D gene is named only where the DNA matches it firmly. For some rows the clone size is stated as once, few or many, or as a class when expanded; others skip it.

J,size,V,D,length,CDR3,DNA
TRBJ2-1,once,TRBV11-2,TRBD2,15,CASSFGTSGSNEQFF,TGTGCCAGCAGCTTCGGGACTAGCGGGAGTAATGAGCAGTTCTTC
TRBJ2-5,-,TRBV27,-,13,CASSRLSQETQYF,TGTGCCAGCAGCCGGTTGTCCCAAGAGACCCAGTACTTC
TRBJ2-3,-,TRBV5-1,TRBD2,15,CASSSYGGSTDTQYF,TGCGCCAGCAGCTCGTACGGGGGGAGCACAGATACGCAGTATTTT
TRBJ1-5,-,TRBV25-1,-,14,CASSGTYRNQPQHF,TGTGCCAGCAGTGGGACATACAGGAATCAGCCCCAGCATTTT
TRBJ2-1,-,TRBV27,-,13,CASSSRQFHEQFF,TGTGCCAGCAGTTCCCGACAATTCCATGAGCAGTTCTTC
TRBJ2-7,few,TRBV25-1,TRBD2,13,CASSVSGRNEQYF,TGTGCCAGCAGTGTTAGCGGGAGGAACGAGCAGTACTTC
TRBJ2-4,-,TRBV9,-,16,CACSVEPTNGKNIQYF,TGTGCCTGCAGCGTAGAACCCACAAACGGGAAAAACATTCAGTACTTC
TRBJ2-5,once,TRBV11-2,TRBD2,15,CASSLGGRGAETQYF,TGTGCCAGCAGCTTAGGGGGGAGGGGAGCAGAGACCCAGTACTTC
TRBJ2-1,-,TRBV5-6,-,16,CASSLVRRGSYNEQFF,TGTGCCAGCAGCTTGGTCCGGCGGGGCTCCTACAATGAGCAGTTCTTC
TRBJ2-2,-,TRBV10-1,TRBD1,17,CASSEPHPGGPPGELFF,TGCGCCAGCAGTGAGCCGCATCCAGGGGGCCCCCCCGGGGAGCTGTTTTTT
TRBJ2-3,-,TRBV19,TRBD2,15,CASSQTSGSADTQYF,TGTGCCAGTAGTCAGACTAGCGGGAGTGCAGATACGCAGTATTTT
TRBJ2-5,few,TRBV5-4,TRBD1,16,CASSTRTGSWFETQYF,TGTGCCAGCAGCACTCGGACAGGGAGCTGGTTTGAGACCCAGTACTTC
TRBJ2-2,-,TRBV11-3,TRBD2,13,CASIAGDTGELFF,TGTGCCAGTATAGCGGGGGACACCGGGGAGCTGTTTTTT
TRBJ2-7,once,TRBV5-1,-,14,CASSLGPGAAEQYF,TGCGCCAGCAGCTTGGGTCCAGGGGCTGCCGAGCAGTACTTC
TRBJ1-1,-,TRBV7-9,TRBD1,15,CASSHEGTGYSEAFF,TGTGCCAGCAGCCATGAGGGGACAGGGTATTCTGAAGCTTTCTTT
TRBJ2-7,-,TRBV5-1,TRBD2,16,CASSLALAGVFYEQYF,TGCGCCAGCAGCTTGGCATTAGCGGGGGTATTCTACGAGCAGTACTTC
TRBJ2-7,-,TRBV5-1,TRBD1,14,CASSLEGGYNEQYF,TGCGCCAGCAGCTTGGAAGGGGGCTACAACGAGCAGTACTTC
TRBJ2-1,-,TRBV4-2,-,14,CASSQDRGGNEQFF,TGTGCCAGCAGCCAAGATAGGGGGGGGAATGAGCAGTTCTTC
TRBJ2-1,-,TRBV29-1,-,13,CRGGSSGGNEQFF,TGCAGAGGGGGGTCTAGCGGAGGGAATGAGCAGTTCTTC
TRBJ2-4,-,TRBV4-3,TRBD1,15,CASSQETGGLIIQYF,TGCGCCAGCAGCCAAGAAACAGGGGGACTTATCATTCAGTACTTC
TRBJ1-5,-,TRBV6-5,-,14,CASSWSRANQPQHF,TGTGCCAGCAGTTGGAGCAGGGCTAATCAGCCCCAGCATTTT
TRBJ2-3,-,TRBV5-1,-,15,CASSFTGSGEDTQYF,TGCGCCAGCAGCTTTACAGGGAGTGGGGAAGATACGCAGTATTTT
TRBJ2-1,-,TRBV7-9,TRBD2,17,CASSVSAVTSGSYEQFF,TGTGCCAGCAGTGTTAGCGCGGTGACTAGCGGGAGCTATGAGCAGTTCTTC
TRBJ2-1,-,TRBV7-2,TRBD2,13,CASSRGTTNEQFF,TGTGCCAGCAGCCGCGGGACTACCAATGAGCAGTTCTTC